This T cell receptor beta chain was sequenced in a study of T cell responses to AZD1222 COVID-19 vaccine. This clone was counted ten times or more. Produced via immunoSEQ multiplex PCR; TCRdb's table is partial and in-frame only. Here the sample spans 75,000 to 85,000 clones, over 60% being singletons. CDR1 is MRHNA and CDR2 is SNTAGT in the germline V gene. The CDR3 is 19 amino acids. V lost 5 bases and J 0 bases, leaving 23 bases between the germline ends. The chain combines TRBV6-4 with TRBJ1-5; tentatively, D is TRBD1 (6 bases). Sequences were derived from peripheral blood, sampled 28 days after the second dose of the MenACWY control vaccine. This TCR was recovered from an adult who received the MenACWY meningococcal vaccine as a control. CDR3 nucleotide sequence: TGTGCCAGCAGTTTCGCGGTTACAGGGAATCCCCATAGCAATCAGCCCCAGCATTTT. Residues: CASSFAVTGNPHSNQPQHF.